This T cell receptor (beta chain) derives from a study of blood T cell repertoires in COVID-19. Background on the study: Acute and convalescent COVID-19 specimens originated in the United States, Italy and Spain. T cells, B-cell-depleted T cells, or PBMCs provided the cDNA or gDNA that served as material.

As handled by the study authors: The authors estimated nucleated cell counts from reference gene primer amplification. Repertoires were generated with immunoSEQ multiplex PCR, while TCRdb's copy carries only in-frame clones and drops some. Clone size and V and J calls were adopted from that table, with D and trimming inferred from the DNA. Found here are tens of thousands of clones, roughly 87% of them singletons; the top ten hold about 26%. The sequence was obtained from a human donor in a cohort sampled during active COVID-19. The sample consisted of peripheral blood.

The CDR3 DNA is TGCGCCAGCAGCTTGGGTGGCAACAGGAACTACAGGGAAAAACTGTTTTTT. Translation: CASSLGGNRNYREKLFF. The chain joins TRBV5-1 to TRBJ1-4; TRBD1 is a possible D gene (5 bases). Germline assignment: CDR1 SGHRS and CDR2 YFSETQ. This CDR3 comprises 17 residues. V lost 0 bases, J lost 8 bases, and 20 bases lay in between.